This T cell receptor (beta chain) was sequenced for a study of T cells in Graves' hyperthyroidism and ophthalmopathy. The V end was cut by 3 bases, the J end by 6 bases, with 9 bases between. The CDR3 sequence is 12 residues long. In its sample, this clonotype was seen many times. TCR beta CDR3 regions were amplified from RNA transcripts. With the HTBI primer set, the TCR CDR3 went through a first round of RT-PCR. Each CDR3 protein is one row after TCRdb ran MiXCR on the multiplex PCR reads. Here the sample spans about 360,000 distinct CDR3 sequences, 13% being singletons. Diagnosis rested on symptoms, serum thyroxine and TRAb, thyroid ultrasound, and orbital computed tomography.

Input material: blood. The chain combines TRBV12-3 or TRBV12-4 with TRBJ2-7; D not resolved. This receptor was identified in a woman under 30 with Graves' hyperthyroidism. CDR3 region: CASSFEIGEQYF. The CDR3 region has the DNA TGTGCCAGCAGTTTCGAGATCGGCGAGCAGTACTTC.